This TCR beta chain is drawn from a study of blood T cell repertoires in COVID-19. About the research overall: COVID-19 samples, acute and convalescent, were from the United States, Italy and Spain. PBMCs, B-cell-depleted T cells, or T cells provided the cDNA or gDNA that made up the material.

Original processing methods: Reference gene primers were amplified, and this amplification served to estimate nucleated cell counts. The data were produced by immunoSEQ multiplex PCR, yet TCRdb's version contains in-frame clones alone and is incomplete. V and J calls and clone size come straight from that table; D and trimming were deduced from the DNA. The sample includes approximately 160,000 clones, around 90% of them seen just once. This clone was detected a few times. Sequenced input: peripheral blood. This clonotype was sampled from a man in his sixties with active or convalescent COVID-19.

The CDR3 spells CASSLEQAANYGYTF. The CDR3 region has the DNA TGTGCCAGCAGCTTGGAACAGGCCGCTAACTATGGCTACACCTTC. The chain links TRBV5-4 to TRBJ1-2; the D gene is possibly TRBD1 (5 bases). CDR3 length: 15 residues. Per the germline V gene, CDR1 is SGHNT and CDR2 is YYREEE (reference sequence). Trimming pared 0 bases from V and 0 bases from J, leaving 9 bases between.